This entry lists 6 T cell receptor beta chains sequenced from one sample in a study of cytomegalovirus exposure and HLA in healthy donors. It was with 60 Vbeta and 13 Jbeta primers that the PCR ran. TCRdb's copy holds only in-frame clones and misses some; the assay was immunoSEQ multiplex PCR. This sample contains around 57,000 clones. The sample taken for sequencing was PBMCs. Every receptor here comes from a woman in her forties or fifties in good health and CMV-seropositive.

The chain recombines TRBV28 with TRBJ2-3; a possible D gene is TRBD1 (5 bases). The CDR3 spans 14 residues. From germline, CDR1 is MDHEN and CDR2 SYDVKM. V was shortened by 6 bases and J by 1 base, with 11 bases between the two germline ends. Here the CDR3 reads CASRQGLGTDTQYF. CDR3 DNA: TGTGCCAGCAGGCAGGGTTTGGGCACAGATACGCAGTATTTT.

The J gene is TRBJ1-1, the V gene TRBV27, with TRBD1 as a possible D gene (5 bases). The CDR3 length is 14 residues. V lost 5 bases, J lost 5 bases, and 15 bases lay in between. Germline loops: CDR1 MNHEY, CDR2 SMNVEV (reference sequence). CDR3 in DNA: TGTGCCAGCAGTCCGGGGGGGGTGCGGACTGAAGCTTTCTTT. Translation gives CASSPGGVRTEAFF.

The chain joins TRBV5-1 to TRBJ2-5; possible D gene TRBD1, 5 bases. Per germline, CDR1 SGHRS and CDR2 YFSETQ. Trimming removed 3 bases at V and 5 bases at J, with 14 bases between. This CDR3 has 14 amino acids. CDR3 sequence (DNA): TGCGCCAGCAGCTCCCAGGGTATTATGGAGACCCAGTACTTC. Its translation: CASSSQGIMETQYF.

V usage is TRBV10-3 and J usage is TRBJ2-3; 7 positions agree with TRBD2. V trimming: 6 bases; J trimming: 0 bases; junction bases outside the gene matches: 6. Germline V gives CDR1 ENHRY, CDR2 SYGVKD. The CDR3 is 15 amino acids. CDR3 bases: TGTGCCATCAGCTCGACTAGCCTGAGCACAGATACGCAGTATTTT. Amino acids: CAISSTSLSTDTQYF.

V gene TRBV30 combines with J gene TRBJ1-1; D not certain. From germline, CDR1 is GTSNPN and CDR2 SVGIG (reference sequence). The CDR3 has 11 residues. V lost 3 bases and J lost 3, with 5 bases in between. CDR3 amino acids: CAWSRDTEAFF. For the CDR3, the DNA is TGTGCCTGGAGCCGGGACACTGAAGCTTTCTTT.

This rearrangement joins TRBV5-1 to TRBJ2-7; TRBD2 is a possible D gene (6 bases). CDR3 size: 14 residues. CDR1 and CDR2 (germline): SGHRS, YFSETQ. Trimming took off 4 bases at V and 0 bases at J, with 11 bases between the two ends. The CDR3 sequence: CASSDMGGSYEQYF. DNA for the CDR3: TGCGCCAGCAGCGACATGGGGGGCTCCTACGAGCAGTACTTC.